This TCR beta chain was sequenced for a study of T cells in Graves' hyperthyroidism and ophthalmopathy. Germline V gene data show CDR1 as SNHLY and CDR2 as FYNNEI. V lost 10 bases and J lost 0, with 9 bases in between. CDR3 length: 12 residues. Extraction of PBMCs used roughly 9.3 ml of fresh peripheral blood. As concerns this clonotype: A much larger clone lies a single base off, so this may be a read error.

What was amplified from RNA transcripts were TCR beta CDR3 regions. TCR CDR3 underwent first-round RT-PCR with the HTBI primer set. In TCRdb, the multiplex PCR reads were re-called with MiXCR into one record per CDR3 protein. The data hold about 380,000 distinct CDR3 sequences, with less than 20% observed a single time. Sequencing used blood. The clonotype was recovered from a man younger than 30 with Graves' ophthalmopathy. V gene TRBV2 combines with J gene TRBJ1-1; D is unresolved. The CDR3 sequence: CATGNLNTEAFF. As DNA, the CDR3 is TGTGCCACGGGGAATCTGAACACTGAAGCTTTCTTT.